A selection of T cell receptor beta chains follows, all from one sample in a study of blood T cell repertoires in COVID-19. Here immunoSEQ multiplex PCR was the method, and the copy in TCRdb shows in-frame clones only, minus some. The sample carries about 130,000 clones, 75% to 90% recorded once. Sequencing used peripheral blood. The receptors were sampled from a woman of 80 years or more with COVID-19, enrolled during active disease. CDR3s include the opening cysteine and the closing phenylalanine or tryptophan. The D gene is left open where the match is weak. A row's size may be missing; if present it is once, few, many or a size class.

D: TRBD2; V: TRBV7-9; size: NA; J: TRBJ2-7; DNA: TGTGCCAGCAGCCCGACTAGCGGGAGGTCCTCTTTGGGTCACGAGCAGTACTTC; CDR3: CASSPTSGRSSLGHEQYF
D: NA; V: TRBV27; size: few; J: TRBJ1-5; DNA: TGTGCCAGCCGTGGACAACCCAATCAGCCCCAGCATTTT; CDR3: CASRGQPNQPQHF
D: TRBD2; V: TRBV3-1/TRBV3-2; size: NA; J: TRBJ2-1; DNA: TGTGCCAGCAGCCGAGGAACTAGCGGGATGCTCAATGAGCAGTTCTTC; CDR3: CASSRGTSGMLNEQFF
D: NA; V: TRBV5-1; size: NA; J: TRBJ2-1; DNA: TGCGCCAGCAGCTTGACTGGACAACTCTACAATGAGCAGTTCTTC; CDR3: CASSLTGQLYNEQFF
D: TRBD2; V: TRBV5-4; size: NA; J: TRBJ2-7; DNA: TGTGCCAGCAGCTTGGGTGGACTAGCGGGGAGCGAGCAGTACTTC; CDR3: CASSLGGLAGSEQYF
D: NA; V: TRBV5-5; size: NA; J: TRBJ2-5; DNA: TGTGCCAGCAGCATAGGACAGGGAGGGAGTCTTGGAGAGACCCAGTACTTC; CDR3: CASSIGQGGSLGETQYF
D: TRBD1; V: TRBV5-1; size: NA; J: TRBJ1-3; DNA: TGCGCCAGCAGCCCGGACAGGGGTGGAAACACCATATATTTT; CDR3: CASSPDRGGNTIYF
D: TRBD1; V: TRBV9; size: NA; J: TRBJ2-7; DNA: TGTGCCAGCAGCATAAGACAGGGTGGTTACGAGCAGTACTTC; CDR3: CASSIRQGGYEQYF
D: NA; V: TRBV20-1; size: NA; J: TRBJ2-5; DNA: TGCAGTGCTAATCAGGGTCAGACCCAGTACTTC; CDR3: CSANQGQTQYF
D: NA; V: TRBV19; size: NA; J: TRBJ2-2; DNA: TGTGCCAGTAATGGGCTAGCGTCGCACGGGGAGCTGTTTTTT; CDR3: CASNGLASHGELFF
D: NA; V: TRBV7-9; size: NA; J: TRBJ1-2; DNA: TGTGCCAGCAGCCAGGGTAGGGACTATGGCTACACCTTC; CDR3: CASSQGRDYGYTF
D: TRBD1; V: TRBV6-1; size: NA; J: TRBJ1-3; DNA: TGTGCCAGCAGTGAAACAGGGGGAGGAAACACCATATATTTT; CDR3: CASSETGGGNTIYF
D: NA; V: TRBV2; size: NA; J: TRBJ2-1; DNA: TGTGCCAGCAGTGACCGGTCAGGGTGGTACAATGAGCAGTTCTTC; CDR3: CASSDRSGWYNEQFF
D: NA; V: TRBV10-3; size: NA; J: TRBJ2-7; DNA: TGTGCCATCAGTGGGACAGCCTACGAGCAGTACTTC; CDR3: CAISGTAYEQYF
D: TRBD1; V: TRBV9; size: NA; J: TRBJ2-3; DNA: TGTGCCAGCAGCGACGGAACAGGGGGCATCGCAGATACGCAGTATTTT; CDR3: CASSDGTGGIADTQYF
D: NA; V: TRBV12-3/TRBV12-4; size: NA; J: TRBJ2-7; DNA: TGTGCCAGCAGTTTGGGGCAGTCCTACGAGCAGTACTTC; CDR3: CASSLGQSYEQYF
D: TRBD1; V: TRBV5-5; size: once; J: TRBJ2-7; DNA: TGTGCCAGCAGCTTCGGGGCAGGGGGCTCCTACGAGCAGTACTTC; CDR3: CASSFGAGGSYEQYF
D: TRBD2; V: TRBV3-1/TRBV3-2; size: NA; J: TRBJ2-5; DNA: TGTGCCAGCAGCCAAGACTCCAGCGGGGTTAAAGAGACCCAGTACTTC; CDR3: CASSQDSSGVKETQYF
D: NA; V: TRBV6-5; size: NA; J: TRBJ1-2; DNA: TGTGCCAGCAGACCCGGGACAAGCTATGGCTACACCTTC; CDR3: CASRPGTSYGYTF
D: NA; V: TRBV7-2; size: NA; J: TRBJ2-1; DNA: TGTGCCAGCAGCTTATCTAGCGCCTACAATGAGCAGTTCTTC; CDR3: CASSLSSAYNEQFF
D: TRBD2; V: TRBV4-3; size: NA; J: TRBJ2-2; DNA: TGCGCCAGCAGCCAAGTGAGCGGGAGAATAACCGGGGAGCTGTTTTTT; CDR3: CASSQVSGRITGELFF
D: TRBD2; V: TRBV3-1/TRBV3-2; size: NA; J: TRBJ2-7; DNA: TGTGCCAGCAGCCAGGGGACTAGCAGGGAGCAGTACTTC; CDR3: CASSQGTSREQYF
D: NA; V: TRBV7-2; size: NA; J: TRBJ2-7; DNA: TGTGCCAGCAGCTTATCAAGGGGGAGTAACGAGCAGTACTTC; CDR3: CASSLSRGSNEQYF
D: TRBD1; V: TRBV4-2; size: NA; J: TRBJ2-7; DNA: TGTGCCAGCAGCCACCCGGGACAGGGAATCTACGAGCAGTACTTC; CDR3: CASSHPGQGIYEQYF
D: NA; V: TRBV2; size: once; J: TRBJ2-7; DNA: TGTGCCAGCAGGGAGGGGGCGGCCTACGAGCAGTACTTC; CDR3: CASREGAAYEQYF